Described below is a single TCR beta chain sequence and its context. No antigen is known for it. No qualities accompany the bases; no much larger clone lies one base away. This entry belongs to a study of radiation and T cells in renal cell carcinoma (TCRdb year 2020). Context from the whole study: Samples came from a clinical trial, in which primary renal cell carcinomas received 15 Gy stereotactic body radiation therapy followed by nephrectomy 4 weeks later. In total, 50 to 55 samples underwent TCR beta sequencing: some 25 tumors plus 27 peripheral blood samples. Across all 50 or so samples, under 4,500,000 unique CDR3 nucleotide sequences, encoding roughly 3 million unique CDR3 amino acid sequences, were identified. The investigation overall reported the following: An increase in top tumor clonotypes in blood was observed from baseline to 2 weeks post-radiation, followed by contraction by 4 weeks, which was taken to suggest transient expansion of tumor-resident clones. Blood repertoire dynamics were not followed beyond 4 weeks after treatment. Because the trial had a single-armed design, the trial could not examine how radiation dose or scheduling affected the TCR repertoire. Because no pretreatment tumor biopsies were available, whether clonotypes were present in the tumor at baseline could not be determined.

TCR beta libraries were generated from genomic DNA with the immunoSEQ kit, following the manufacturer's recommendations. For library preparation, a first multiplex PCR was performed with proprietary primers, followed by a second PCR in which unique barcodes were added, and bead cleanups were performed after each round. A kit-provided positive control reaction and a negative control reaction were included in every sample batch. The final libraries underwent checking on an Agilent 4200 TapeStation D1000 ScreenTape, volumetric pooling, and quantification by qPCR. Sequencing was performed on an Illumina NextSeq500 with a MidOutput 150-cycle cartridge, and 156 Read1 and 15 Index1 cycles were run with kit custom primers. The pooled library was loaded at 0.95 to 1 pM with roughly 19% PhiX control spiked in. Per the authors' processing: Vendor-processed data were analyzed in R, and a clonotype was defined as all T cells sharing the same CDR3 nucleotide sequence. In the clone abundance analyses, frequencies in each sample were normalized to that sample's 10,000 most abundant clones. Public T cell clones, averaging fewer than five per sample, were removed before analysis. Tumor-enriched and baseline blood-enriched clonotypes were defined by at least a 32-fold difference in abundance between compartments. Clonotypes expanded or contracted between blood time points were identified with a beta-binomial differential abundance model. Tumor-blood repertoire similarity was measured with the Baroni-Urbani and Buser coefficient, and group comparisons used two-tailed Wilcoxon tests in R. TCRdb provides this immuneACCESS table in a form limited to in-frame rearrangements. Some clones are lacking; in checked studies, under half of them reflect an unresolved V gene, and why the rest are absent is not known. V, J and clone size reflect that table, while D and trimming were determined from the DNA. This sample has about 130,000 clones in its table, and 81% of those were observed once. In total, the top ten clones hold 5.8% of the sample.

The time point label, as the study defines it: blood 2 weeks post-SBRT. This specimen's treatment or condition label, per the study, means: 15 Gy SBRT to primary tumor, nephrectomy 4 weeks later. To track tumor-enriched clonotypes, serial peripheral blood was sampled from radiation-treated patients at baseline and at 2 weeks and 4 weeks after SBRT. Every patient had renal cell carcinoma of clear cell pathology. Genomic DNA for TCR sequencing was prepared using the QIAamp DNA Blood Mini Kit (Qiagen). The analyses included only samples that passed all quality control checks. Trimming takes 4 bases from V and 7 bases from J, and the germline ends sit 17 bases apart. From the cysteine up to the phenylalanine, the CDR3 has a length of 14 residues. Just the 42-base CDR3 DNA is kept, in frame starting at base 1. Per the germline V gene, SGDLS is the CDR1 and YYNGEE is the CDR2.

The material was blood, obtained from a patient whose treatment included radiotherapy and nephrectomy. The chain was built from TRBV9 and TRBJ1-2, with TRBD1 tentatively as D gene (6 bases match). This receptor was taken from a man aged 50-59 years with renal cell carcinoma. The CDR3 amino acid sequence is: CASSPQRTAVGYTF. The sequence in DNA is TGTGCCAGCAGCCCCCAAAGGACAGCCGTTGGCTACACCTTC.